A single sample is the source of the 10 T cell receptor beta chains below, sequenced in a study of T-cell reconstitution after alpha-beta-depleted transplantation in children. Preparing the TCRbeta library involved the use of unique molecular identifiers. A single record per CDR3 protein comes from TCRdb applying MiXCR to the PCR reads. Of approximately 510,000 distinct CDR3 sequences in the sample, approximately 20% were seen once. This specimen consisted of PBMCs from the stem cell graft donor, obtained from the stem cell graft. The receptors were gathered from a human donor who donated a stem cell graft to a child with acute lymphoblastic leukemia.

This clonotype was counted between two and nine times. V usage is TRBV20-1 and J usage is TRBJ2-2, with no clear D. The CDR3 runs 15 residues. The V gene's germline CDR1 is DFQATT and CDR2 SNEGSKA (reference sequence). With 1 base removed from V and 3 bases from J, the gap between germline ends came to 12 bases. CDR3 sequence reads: CSARVAGRDTGELFF. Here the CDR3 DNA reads TGCAGTGCTAGAGTAGCAGGCCGGGACACCGGGGAGCTGTTTTTT.

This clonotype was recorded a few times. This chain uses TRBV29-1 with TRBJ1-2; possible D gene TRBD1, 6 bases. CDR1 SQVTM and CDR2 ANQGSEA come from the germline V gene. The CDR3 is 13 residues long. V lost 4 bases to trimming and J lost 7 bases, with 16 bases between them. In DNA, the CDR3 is TGCAGCGTTGGGCCGGGGCAGGGGCCTGGCTACACCTTC. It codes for CSVGPGQGPGYTF.

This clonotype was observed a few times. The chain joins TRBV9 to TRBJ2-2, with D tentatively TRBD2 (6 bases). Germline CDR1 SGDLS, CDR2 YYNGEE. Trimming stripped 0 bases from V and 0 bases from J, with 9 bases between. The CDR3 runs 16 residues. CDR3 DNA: TGTGCCAGCAGCGTAGTGGCGGGAACGAACACCGGGGAGCTGTTTTTT. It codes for CASSVVAGTNTGELFF.

CDR3 DNA: TGTGCCAGCAGCTTAAGACCAAGCGGGGGGAACACCGGGGAGCTGTTTTTT. It yields the protein CASSLRPSGGNTGELFF. The chain links TRBV7-8 to TRBJ2-2, with TRBD2 matching 8 bases. V gave up 2 bases and J gave up 1 base; unmatched junction bases: 6. CDR3 size: 17 residues. CDR1 and CDR2 (germline): SGHVS, FQNEAQ.

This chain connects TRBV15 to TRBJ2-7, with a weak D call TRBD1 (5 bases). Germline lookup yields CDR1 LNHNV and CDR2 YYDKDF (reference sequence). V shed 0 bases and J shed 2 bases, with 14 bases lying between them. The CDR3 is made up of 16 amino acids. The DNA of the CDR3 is TGTGCCACCAGCAGAGATTTGCAGGGATCCCCCTACGAGCAGTACTTC. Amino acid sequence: CATSRDLQGSPYEQYF.

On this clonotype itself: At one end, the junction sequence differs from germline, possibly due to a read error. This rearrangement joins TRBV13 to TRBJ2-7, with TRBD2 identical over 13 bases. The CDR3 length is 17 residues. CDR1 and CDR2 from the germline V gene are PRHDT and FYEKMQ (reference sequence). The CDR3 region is CASSFGTSGRASSEQYF. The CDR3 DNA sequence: TGTGCCAGCAGCTTCGGAACTAGCGGGAGGGCCTCCTCCGAGCAGTACTTC. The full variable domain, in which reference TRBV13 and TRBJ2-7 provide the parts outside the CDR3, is AAGVIQSPRHLIKEKRETATLKCYPIPRHDTVYWYQQGPGQDPQFLISFYEKMQSDKGSIPDRFSAQQFSDYHSELNMSSLELGDSALYFCASSFGTSGRASSEQYFGPGTRLTVT.

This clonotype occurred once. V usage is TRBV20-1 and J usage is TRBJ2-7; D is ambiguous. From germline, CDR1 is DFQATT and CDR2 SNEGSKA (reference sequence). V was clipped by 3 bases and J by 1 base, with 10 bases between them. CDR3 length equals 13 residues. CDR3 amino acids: CSASIGFSYEQYF. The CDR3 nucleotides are TGCAGTGCTAGTATCGGGTTTTCCTACGAGCAGTACTTC.

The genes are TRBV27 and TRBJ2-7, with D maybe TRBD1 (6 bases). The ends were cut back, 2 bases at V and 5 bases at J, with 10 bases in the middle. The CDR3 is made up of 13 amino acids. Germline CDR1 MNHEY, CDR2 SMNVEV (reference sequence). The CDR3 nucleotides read TGTGCCAGCAGTTTAGGACAGAAGAACGAGCAGTACTTC. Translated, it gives CASSLGQKNEQYF.

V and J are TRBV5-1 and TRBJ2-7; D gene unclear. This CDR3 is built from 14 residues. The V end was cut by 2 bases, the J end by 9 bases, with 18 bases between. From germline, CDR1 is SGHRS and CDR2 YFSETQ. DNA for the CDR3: TGCGCCAGCAGCTTTCCGGGCCACCAAGGTGGGCAGTACTTC. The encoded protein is CASSFPGHQGGQYF.

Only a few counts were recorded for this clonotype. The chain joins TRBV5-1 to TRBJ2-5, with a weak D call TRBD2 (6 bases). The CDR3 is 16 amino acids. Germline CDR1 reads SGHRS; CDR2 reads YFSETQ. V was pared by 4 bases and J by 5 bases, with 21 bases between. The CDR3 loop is CASSADRDGRWETQYF. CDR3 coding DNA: TGCGCCAGCAGCGCAGACCGGGACGGGAGATGGGAGACCCAGTACTTC.